Below, 12 T cell receptor beta chains from the same sample are listed, as sequenced in a study of T cell responses to AZD1222 COVID-19 vaccine. Libraries were prepared by immunoSEQ multiplex PCR; TCRdb keeps only in-frame clonotypes and omits some of them. The table includes about 110,000 clones, roughly nine tenths detected once. The starting material was peripheral blood, obtained on day 0 of AZD1222 vaccination. The receptor set was obtained from an adult in good health.

The genes are TRBV13 and TRBJ2-3; 11 bases are shared with TRBD2. The V and J ends lost 4 bases and 6 bases, in that order; junction bases with no gene match: 6. Germline V CDR1 and CDR2: PRHDT, FYEKMQ (reference sequence). The CDR3 length is 15 residues. The DNA of the CDR3 is TGTGCCAGCAGCTCGACTAGCGGGGACCCGGATACGCAGTATTTT. This encodes CASSSTSGDPDTQYF. The complete variable domain, with remaining parts taken from reference TRBV13 and TRBJ2-3, reads AAGVIQSPRHLIKEKRETATLKCYPIPRHDTVYWYQQGPGQDPQFLISFYEKMQSDKGSIPDRFSAQQFSDYHSELNMSSLELGDSALYFCASSSTSGDPDTQYFGPGTRLTVL.

The chain uses TRBV7-2 and TRBJ2-1; TRBD1 is a possible D gene (6 bases). V lost 5 bases to trimming and J lost 1 base, with 15 bases between them. This CDR3 comprises 16 residues. Germline CDR1 is SGHTA and CDR2 is FQGNSA. The CDR3 loop reads CASSGGGSTSYNEQFF. The CDR3 DNA reads as TGTGCCAGCAGCGGGGGCGGCTCCACTTCCTACAATGAGCAGTTCTTC.

This clone appeared once. J is TRBJ2-1 and V is TRBV2; D gene uncertain. CDR3 size: 17 residues. The germline V gene has CDR1 SNHLY and CDR2 FYNNEI. The V gene lost 2 bases and the J gene lost 4 bases, with 18 bases spanning the gap. CDR3 bases: TGTGCCAGCAGTGAAAGGTCGCTGACATCTCTGTACAATGAGCAGTTCTTC. Translating it yields CASSERSLTSLYNEQFF.

This clone has a handful of counts. The rearrangement uses TRBV4-3 and TRBJ1-6, with 7 bases lining up with TRBD1. CDR1 and CDR2 (germline): LGHNA, YSLEER. Losses at the gene ends were 4 bases for V and 4 bases for J; bases not matched to a gene: 4. The CDR3 covers 15 residues. CDR3 region: CASSRTGQYNSPLHF. In nucleotides, the CDR3 is TGCGCCAGCAGCCGGACAGGACAGTATAATTCACCCCTCCACTTT.

The chain recombines TRBV27 with TRBJ2-6; possible D gene TRBD2, 5 bases. There are 15 residues in the CDR3. The germline V gene encodes CDR1 MNHEY and CDR2 SMNVEV (reference sequence). With 5 bases removed from V and 3 bases from J, the gap between germline ends came to 11 bases. CDR3 bases: TGTGCCAGCAGTCGGGGTTTATATGGGGCCAACGTCCTGACTTTC. As protein: CASSRGLYGANVLTF.

The rearrangement links TRBV18 to TRBJ2-7, with TRBD2 matching 9 bases. Germline V gene lookup returns CDR1 KGHSH and CDR2 LQKENI. The CDR3 is 16 residues long. Trimming took 6 bases from V and 1 from J; bases not matched to a gene: 10. The CDR3 coding sequence is TGTGCCAGCTCCCGTAGCGGGAGCACCGCGTCCTACGAGCAGTACTTC. Amino acids: CASSRSGSTASYEQYF.

A few counts support this clone. The chain joins TRBV19 to TRBJ1-1, with D possibly matching TRBD1 (6 bases). Germline lookup yields CDR1 LNHDA and CDR2 SQIVND (reference sequence). CDR3 length: 17 amino acids. Deletions cut 5 bases from V and 6 bases from J, with 25 bases between. CDR3 in amino acids: CASSLVLGGWGEAEAFF. CDR3 coding DNA: TGTGCCAGTAGTCTTGTCCTCGGGGGCTGGGGCGAGGCTGAAGCTTTCTTT. Supplemented by reference TRBV19 and TRBJ1-1, the full variable domain reads DGGITQSPKYLFRKEGQNVTLSCEQNLNHDAMYWYRQDPGQGLRLIYYSQIVNDFQKGDIAEGYSVSREKKESFPLTVTSAQKNPTAFYLCASSLVLGGWGEAEAFFGQGTRLTVV.

The rearrangement links TRBV2 to TRBJ1-1; 9 bases are a match to TRBD1. V shed 6 bases, J shed 4 bases, and the junction held 3 bases outside the gene matches. The germline gives CDR1 SNHLY, CDR2 FYNNEI. The CDR3 consists of 13 residues. In DNA, the CDR3 is TGTGCCAGCAGCCGACAGGGGGTCACTGAAGCTTTCTTT. This codes for CASSRQGVTEAFF.

The chain employs TRBV24-1 and TRBJ2-3; 8 bases are a match to TRBD1. The CDR3 sequence is 15 residues long. The junction had 7 bases not matched to a gene; V was cut back by 7 bases and J by 2 bases. Per germline, CDR1 KGHDR and CDR2 SFDVKD. CDR3 nucleotide sequence: TGTGCCACCAGCCCGACAGGGGTGCCCACAGATACGCAGTATTTT. Protein product: CATSPTGVPTDTQYF.

The chain uses TRBV18 and TRBJ2-7; D perhaps matches TRBD1 (5 bases). The germline CDR1 and CDR2 sequences are KGHSH and LQKENI. Trimming left V 5 bases short and J 0 bases short, with 11 bases between. CDR3 length equals 14 residues. CDR3 bases: TGTGCCAGCTCAGTCCAGGGAAACTCCTACGAGCAGTACTTC. Its protein is CASSVQGNSYEQYF.

CDR3 loop: CASSVVVAGELFF. The CDR3 DNA sequence: TGTGCCAGCAGCGTAGTAGTTGCCGGGGAGCTGTTTTTT. The gene calls are TRBV9 and TRBJ2-2; no clear D gene. The germline V gene encodes CDR1 SGDLS and CDR2 YYNGEE. The CDR3 loop spans 13 amino acids. Trimming removed 0 bases from V and 6 bases from J, with 6 bases in between.

This chain joins TRBV14 and TRBJ2-7; D perhaps matches TRBD1 (5 bases). The CDR3 extends over 15 amino acids. Germline V gene sequence: CDR1 SGHDN, CDR2 FVKESK. The germline V and J ends were trimmed by 2 bases and 5 bases, with 16 bases remaining between them. The CDR3 protein is CASSQIRQGIHEQYF. The CDR3 bases are TGTGCCAGCAGCCAAATAAGGCAGGGAATCCACGAGCAGTACTTC.